This T cell receptor beta chain was identified in a study of blood T cell repertoires in COVID-19. The overall study: T cells, B-cell-depleted T cells, or PBMCs supplied cDNA or gDNA.

Original data processing: Amplification of reference gene primers was used by the study to estimate nucleated cell counts. Only in-frame clones appear in the TCRdb table, and some are missing; sequencing was by immunoSEQ multiplex PCR. The D gene and trimming were derived from the DNA, and the V and J assignments and clone size from that table. The table records roughly 420,000 clones, roughly 90% of them present only once. This clone was detected ten times or more. The CDR3 has 13 amino acids. Germline loops: CDR1 SGHVS, CDR2 FQNEAQ. J was trimmed by 6 bases and V by 4 bases; bases with no gene match: 5.

The sequencing input was PBMCs or T cells enriched from blood (not recorded which). The receptor was isolated from a woman in her thirties with acute COVID-19. The rearrangement links TRBV7-8 to TRBJ2-7, with TRBD1 matching over 8 bases. This chain's CDR3 is CASSYGQGLEQYF. The CDR3 DNA follows: TGTGCCAGCAGCTATGGACAGGGCCTCGAGCAGTACTTC.